The text below deals with one T cell receptor (beta chain). Its antigen is currently unknown. This sample is part of a study of Ad26.COV2.S vaccination and SARS-CoV-2 variants. Study background: Donor was in the COV1001 Ad26.COV2.S trial arm. Study conclusions and caveats: Total T cell responses were possibly underestimated by TCR breadth and depth analyses.

The V segment lost 4 bases and the J segment 1 base; nucleotides outside the gene matches: 2. This CDR3 contains 14 residues. Germline lookup yields CDR1 KGHSH and CDR2 LQKENI. Clones were sequenced by immunoSEQ multiplex PCR, and TCRdb holds only the in-frame ones, with some missing. The repertoire holds some 420,000 clones, with roughly 90% as singletons. Treatment indicated: some 20 received Ad26.COV2.S at low or high dose, single or two shots; 5 received placebo; per-sample allocation not given. Collection of the samples took place on day 63 after the first injection of vaccine or placebo. Cohort 1b enrolled adults aged 18-55 years in Boston.

The gene calls are TRBV18 and TRBJ2-5; 8 nucleotides agree with TRBD1. The sequence was obtained from a person between 18 and 65 years old who received the Ad26.COV2.S COVID-19 vaccine or a placebo. Sequencing used peripheral blood, obtained in a trial of Ad26.COV2.S vaccine versus placebo. In DNA, the CDR3 is TGTGCCAGCTCACGAACAGGGGGCCAAGAGACCCAGTACTTC. Translated: CASSRTGGQETQYF.